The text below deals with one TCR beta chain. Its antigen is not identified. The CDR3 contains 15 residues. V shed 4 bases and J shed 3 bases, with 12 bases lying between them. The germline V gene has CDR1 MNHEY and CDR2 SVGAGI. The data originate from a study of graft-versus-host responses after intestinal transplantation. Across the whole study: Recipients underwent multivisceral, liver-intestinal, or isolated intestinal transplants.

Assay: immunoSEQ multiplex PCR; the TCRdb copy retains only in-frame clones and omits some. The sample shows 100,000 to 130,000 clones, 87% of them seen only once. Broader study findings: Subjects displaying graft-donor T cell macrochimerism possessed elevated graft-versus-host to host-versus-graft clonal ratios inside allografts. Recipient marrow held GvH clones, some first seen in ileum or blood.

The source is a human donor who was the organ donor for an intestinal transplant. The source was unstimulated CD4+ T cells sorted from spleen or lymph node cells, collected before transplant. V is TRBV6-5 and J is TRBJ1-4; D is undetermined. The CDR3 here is CASSSRLQANEKLFF. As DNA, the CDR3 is TGTGCCAGCAGTTCTAGACTGCAGGCTAATGAAAAACTGTTTTTT.